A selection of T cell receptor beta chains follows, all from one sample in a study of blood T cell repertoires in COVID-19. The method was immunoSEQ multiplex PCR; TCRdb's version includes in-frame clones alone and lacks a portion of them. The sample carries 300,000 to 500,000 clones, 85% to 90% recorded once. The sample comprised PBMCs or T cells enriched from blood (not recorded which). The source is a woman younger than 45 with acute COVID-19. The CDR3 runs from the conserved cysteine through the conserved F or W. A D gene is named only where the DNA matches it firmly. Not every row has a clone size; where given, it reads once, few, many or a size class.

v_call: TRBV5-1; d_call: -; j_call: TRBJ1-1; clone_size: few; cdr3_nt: TGCGCCAGCAGCTTGGCCGGACAGAACACTGAAGCTTTCTTT; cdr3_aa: CASSLAGQNTEAFF
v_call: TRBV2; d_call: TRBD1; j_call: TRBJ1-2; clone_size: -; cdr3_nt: TGTGCCAGCAGTGGACAGGGCGACCATCGGTATGGCTACACCTTC; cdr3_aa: CASSGQGDHRYGYTF
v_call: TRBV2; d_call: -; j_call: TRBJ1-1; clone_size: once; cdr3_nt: TGTGCCAGCCGATTCTGGGGGGATATCACTGAAGCTTTCTTT; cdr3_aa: CASRFWGDITEAFF
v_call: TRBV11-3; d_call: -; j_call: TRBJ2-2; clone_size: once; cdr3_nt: TGTGCCAGCAGCTTAGCCGCGAACACCGGGGAGCTGTTTTTT; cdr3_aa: CASSLAANTGELFF
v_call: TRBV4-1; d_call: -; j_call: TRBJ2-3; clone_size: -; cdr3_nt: TGCGCCAGCAGCAGACACCGGGAGCCAGATACGCAGTATTTT; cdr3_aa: CASSRHREPDTQYF
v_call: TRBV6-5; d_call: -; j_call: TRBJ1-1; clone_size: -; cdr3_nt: TGTGCCGGACGGGGGTCCGGAGGCTTCAACACTGAAGCTTTCTTT; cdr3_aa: CAGRGSGGFNTEAFF
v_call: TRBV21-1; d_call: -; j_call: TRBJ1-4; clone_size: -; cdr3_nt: TGTGCCAGCAGCAAAGGAGGGAGGGTGACTAATGAAAAACTGTTTTTT; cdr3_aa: CASSKGGRVTNEKLFF
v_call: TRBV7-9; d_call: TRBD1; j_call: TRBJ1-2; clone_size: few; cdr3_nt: TGTGCCAGCTCCCGAAGTGGGGACAGTCTCCCATATGGCTACACCTTC; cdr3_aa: CASSRSGDSLPYGYTF
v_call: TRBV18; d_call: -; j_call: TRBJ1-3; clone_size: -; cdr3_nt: TGTGCCAGCCAGGGGCTCTCTGGAAACACCATATATTTT; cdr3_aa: CASQGLSGNTIYF
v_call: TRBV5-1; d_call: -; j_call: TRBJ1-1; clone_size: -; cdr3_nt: TGCGCCAGCAGCTTGGGCGTGGACACTGAAGCTTTCTTT; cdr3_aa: CASSLGVDTEAFF
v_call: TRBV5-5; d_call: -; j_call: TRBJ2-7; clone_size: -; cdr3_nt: TGTGCCAGCAGCTTGTCTTTAACGCGGAGCTCCTACGAGCAGTACTTC; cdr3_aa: CASSLSLTRSSYEQYF
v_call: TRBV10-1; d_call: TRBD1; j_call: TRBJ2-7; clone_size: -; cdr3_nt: TGCGCCAGCAGGGAAGGACAGGGGCCCTACGAGCAGTACTTC; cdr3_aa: CASREGQGPYEQYF
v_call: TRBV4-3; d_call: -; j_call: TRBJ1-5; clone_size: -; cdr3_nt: TGCGCCAGCAGCCGTCGACACGCCACCAATCAGCCCCAGCATTTT; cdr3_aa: CASSRRHATNQPQHF
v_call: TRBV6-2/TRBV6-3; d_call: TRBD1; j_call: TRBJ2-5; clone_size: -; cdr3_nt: TGTGCCAGCAGTTACCAAAAAGGGACAGGGAAGGAGACCCAGTACTTC; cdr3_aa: CASSYQKGTGKETQYF
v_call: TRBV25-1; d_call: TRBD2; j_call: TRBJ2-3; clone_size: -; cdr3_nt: TGTGCCAGCAGTGCCACTAGCGGGGTGACAGATACGCAGTATTTT; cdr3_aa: CASSATSGVTDTQYF
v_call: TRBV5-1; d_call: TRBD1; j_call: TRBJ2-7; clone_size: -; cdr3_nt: TGCGCCAGCAGCTTGGAAACAGGGGGCACCTACGAGCAGTACTTC; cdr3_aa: CASSLETGGTYEQYF
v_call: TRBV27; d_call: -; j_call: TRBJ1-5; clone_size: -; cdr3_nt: TGTGCCAGCAGTTTAGGCAGGGTTGCGGGGGGCAATCAGCCCCAGCATTTT; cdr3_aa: CASSLGRVAGGNQPQHF
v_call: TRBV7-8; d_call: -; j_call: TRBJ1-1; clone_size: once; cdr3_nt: TGTGCCAGCAGCTTAGCAGCACAGGGCCTGAACACTGAAGCTTTCTTT; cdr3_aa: CASSLAAQGLNTEAFF
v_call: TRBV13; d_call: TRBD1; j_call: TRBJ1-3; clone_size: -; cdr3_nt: TGTGCCAGCAGCTCCCGGTTCCGGACAGGACGTGGAGGAAACACCATATATTTT; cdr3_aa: CASSSRFRTGRGGNTIYF
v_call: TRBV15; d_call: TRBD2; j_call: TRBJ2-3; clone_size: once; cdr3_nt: TGTGCCACCAGCAGCATGACTAGCGGTAGGGTGGCAGATACGCAGTATTTT; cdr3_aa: CATSSMTSGRVADTQYF
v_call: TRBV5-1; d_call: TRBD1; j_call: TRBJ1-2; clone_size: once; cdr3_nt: TGCGCCAGCAGCTTGGGGACAGGGTCTAACTATGGCTACACCTTC; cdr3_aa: CASSLGTGSNYGYTF
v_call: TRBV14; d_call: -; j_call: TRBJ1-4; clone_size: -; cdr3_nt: TGTGCCAGCAGCCCCTTGTCGGTCTCCTCAACTAATGAAAAACTGTTTTTT; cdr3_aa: CASSPLSVSSTNEKLFF
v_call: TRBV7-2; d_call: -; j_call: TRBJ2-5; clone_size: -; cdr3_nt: TGTGCCAGCAGCTTAGAGGTGAGGAGGATATCACAAGAGACCCAGTACTTC; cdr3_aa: CASSLEVRRISQETQYF
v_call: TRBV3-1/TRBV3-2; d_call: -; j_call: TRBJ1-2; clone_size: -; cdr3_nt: TGTGCCAGCAGCCGCCCCCCAGGCGTACACACCTTC; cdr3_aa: CASSRPPGVHTF
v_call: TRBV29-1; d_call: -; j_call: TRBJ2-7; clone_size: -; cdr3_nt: TGCAGCGTTTTAGCCAGTGAGCAGTACTTC; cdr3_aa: CSVLASEQYF
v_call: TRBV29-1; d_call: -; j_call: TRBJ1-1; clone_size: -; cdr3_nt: TGCAGCGTTGGATCGCAGGCGAACACTGAAGCTTTCTTT; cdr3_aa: CSVGSQANTEAFF
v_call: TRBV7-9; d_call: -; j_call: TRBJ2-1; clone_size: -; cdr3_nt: TGTGCCAGCAGCTTAGAAGAGTACAATGAGCAGTTCTTC; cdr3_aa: CASSLEEYNEQFF
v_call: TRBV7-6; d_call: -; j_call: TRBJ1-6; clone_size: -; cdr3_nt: TGTGCCAGCAGCTTAGCGGGAACAGGCCGGACCCATTCACCCCTCCACTTT; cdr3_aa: CASSLAGTGRTHSPLHF
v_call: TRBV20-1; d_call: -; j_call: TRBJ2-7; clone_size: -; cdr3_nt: TGCAGTGCTAGTACCACGGACAACTCCTACGAGCAGTACTTC; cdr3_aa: CSASTTDNSYEQYF
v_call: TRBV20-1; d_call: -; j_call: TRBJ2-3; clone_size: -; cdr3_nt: TGCAGTGCTAGTTTAATAGGGAGGAAAGATACGCAGTATTTT; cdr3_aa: CSASLIGRKDTQYF
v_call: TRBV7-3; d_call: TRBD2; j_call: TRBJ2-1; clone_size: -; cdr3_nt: TGTGCCAGCAGCCGACGGGGGGATCCCTACAATGAGCAGTTCTTC; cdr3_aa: CASSRRGDPYNEQFF
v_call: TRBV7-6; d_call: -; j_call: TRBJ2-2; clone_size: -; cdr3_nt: TGTGCCAGCAGCTTAGCCGCTGGCACCGACACCGGGGAGCTGTTTTTT; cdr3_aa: CASSLAAGTDTGELFF
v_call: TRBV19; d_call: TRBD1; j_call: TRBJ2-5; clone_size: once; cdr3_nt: TGTGCCAGTAGTATGGGCTGGACAGGACAAGAGACCCAGTACTTC; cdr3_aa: CASSMGWTGQETQYF